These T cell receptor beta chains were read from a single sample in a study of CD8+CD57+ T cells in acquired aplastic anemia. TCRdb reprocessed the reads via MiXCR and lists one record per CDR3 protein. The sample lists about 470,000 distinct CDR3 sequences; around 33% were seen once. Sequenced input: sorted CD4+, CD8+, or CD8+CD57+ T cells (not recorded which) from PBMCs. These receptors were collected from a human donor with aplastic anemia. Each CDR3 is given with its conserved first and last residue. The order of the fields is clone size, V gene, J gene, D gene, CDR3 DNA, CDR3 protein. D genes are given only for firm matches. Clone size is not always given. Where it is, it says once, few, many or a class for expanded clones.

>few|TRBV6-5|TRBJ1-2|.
TGTGCCAGCAGTTCCCCTCCCCCATACTATGGCTACACCTTC
CASSSPPPYYGYTF
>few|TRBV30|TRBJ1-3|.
TGTGCCTGGAGTGTATTTTCCCCTGGAAACACCATATATTTT
CAWSVFSPGNTIYF
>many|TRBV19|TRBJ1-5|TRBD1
TGTGCCAGTAGTACTCGGGACAGGGTACACCAGCCCCAGCATTTT
CASSTRDRVHQPQHF
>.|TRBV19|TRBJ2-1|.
TGTGCCAGTAGTCCCGTCCTAGACACCTACAATGAGCAGTTCTTC
CASSPVLDTYNEQFF
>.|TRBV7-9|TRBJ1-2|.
TGTGCCAGCAGCTTAGAGGCTAGCGGGAGCTACACCTTC
CASSLEASGSYTF
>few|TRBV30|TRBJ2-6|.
TGTGCCTGTTCGCCCTCTGGGGCCAACGTCCTGACTTTC
CACSPSGANVLTF
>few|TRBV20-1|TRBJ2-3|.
TGCAGTGCTAGAGATTTACAGTACACAGATACGCAGTATTTT
CSARDLQYTDTQYF
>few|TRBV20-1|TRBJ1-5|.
TGCAGTGCTAGAGAGGCGGATCTAATATCTCAGCCCCAGCATTTT
CSAREADLISQPQHF
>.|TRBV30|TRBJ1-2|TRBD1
TGTGCCTGGAATCCGGGACAGGGAAGCGGCTACACCTTC
CAWNPGQGSGYTF
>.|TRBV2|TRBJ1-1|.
TGTGCCAGCTCATGGGCTATGAACACTGAAGCTTTCTTT
CASSWAMNTEAFF